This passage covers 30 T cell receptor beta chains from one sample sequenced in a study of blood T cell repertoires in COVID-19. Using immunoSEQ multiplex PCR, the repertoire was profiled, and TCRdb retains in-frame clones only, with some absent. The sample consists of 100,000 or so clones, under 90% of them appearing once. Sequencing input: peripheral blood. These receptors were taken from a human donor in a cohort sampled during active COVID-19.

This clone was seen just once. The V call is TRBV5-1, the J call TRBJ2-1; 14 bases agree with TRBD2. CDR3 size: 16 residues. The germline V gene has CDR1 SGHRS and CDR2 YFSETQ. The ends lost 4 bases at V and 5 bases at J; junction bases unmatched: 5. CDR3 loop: CASSPPGLAGDNEQFF. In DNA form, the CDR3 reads TGCGCCAGCAGCCCTCCGGGACTAGCGGGGGACAATGAGCAGTTCTTC.

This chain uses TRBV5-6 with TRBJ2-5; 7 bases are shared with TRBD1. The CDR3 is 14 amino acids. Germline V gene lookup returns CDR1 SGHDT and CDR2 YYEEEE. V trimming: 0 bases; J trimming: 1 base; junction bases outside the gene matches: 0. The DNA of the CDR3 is TGTGCCAGCAGCTTGGGGGACAGCCAAGAGACCCAGTACTTC. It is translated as CASSLGDSQETQYF.

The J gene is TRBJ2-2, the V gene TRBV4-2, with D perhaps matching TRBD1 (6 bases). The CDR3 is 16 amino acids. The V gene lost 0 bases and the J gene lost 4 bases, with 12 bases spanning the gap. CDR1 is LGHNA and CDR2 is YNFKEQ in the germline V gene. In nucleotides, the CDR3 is TGTGCCAGCAGCCAAGATGGTACAGGGTTCACCGGGGAGCTGTTTTTT. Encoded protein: CASSQDGTGFTGELFF.

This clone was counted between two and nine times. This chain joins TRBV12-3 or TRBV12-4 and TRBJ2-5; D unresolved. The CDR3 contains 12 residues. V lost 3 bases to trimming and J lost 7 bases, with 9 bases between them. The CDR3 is CASSLSRGTQYF. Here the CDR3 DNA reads TGTGCCAGCAGTTTGAGTAGAGGGACCCAGTACTTC.

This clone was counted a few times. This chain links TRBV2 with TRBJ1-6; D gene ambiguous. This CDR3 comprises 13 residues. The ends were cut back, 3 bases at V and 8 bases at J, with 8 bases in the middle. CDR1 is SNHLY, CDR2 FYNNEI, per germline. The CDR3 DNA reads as TGTGCCAGCAGTGATAATCGGGATTCACCCCTCCACTTT. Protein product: CASSDNRDSPLHF.

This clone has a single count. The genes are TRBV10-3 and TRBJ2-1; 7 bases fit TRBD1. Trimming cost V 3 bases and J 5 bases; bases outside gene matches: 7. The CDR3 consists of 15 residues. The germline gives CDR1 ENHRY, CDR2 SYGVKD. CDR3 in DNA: TGTGCCATCAGTGATAGACAGGGTTTTGACAATGAGCAGTTCTTC. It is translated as CAISDRQGFDNEQFF.

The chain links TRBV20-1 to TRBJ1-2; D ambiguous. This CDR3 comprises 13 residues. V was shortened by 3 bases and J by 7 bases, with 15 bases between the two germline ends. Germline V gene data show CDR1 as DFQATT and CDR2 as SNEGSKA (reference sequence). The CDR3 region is CSASTGFKSGYTF. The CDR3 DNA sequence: TGCAGTGCTAGTACGGGGTTTAAGAGTGGCTACACCTTC.

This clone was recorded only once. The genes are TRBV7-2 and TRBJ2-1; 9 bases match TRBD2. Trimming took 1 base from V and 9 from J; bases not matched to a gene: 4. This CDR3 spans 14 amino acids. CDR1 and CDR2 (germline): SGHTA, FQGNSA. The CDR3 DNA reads TGTGCCAGCAGCTTAGGGGGACTAGCCAGTGAGCAGTTCTTC. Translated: CASSLGGLASEQFF. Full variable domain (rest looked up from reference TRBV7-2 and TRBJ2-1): GAGVSQSPSNKVTEKGKDVELRCDPISGHTALYWYRQSLGQGLEFLIYFQGNSAPDKSGLPSDRFSAERTGGSVSTLTIQRTQQEDSAVYLCASSLGGLASEQFFGPGTRLTVL.

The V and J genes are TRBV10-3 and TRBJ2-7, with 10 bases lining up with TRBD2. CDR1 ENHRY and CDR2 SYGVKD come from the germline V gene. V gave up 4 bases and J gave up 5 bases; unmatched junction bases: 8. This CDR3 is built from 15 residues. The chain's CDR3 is CAISALAGSLDEQYF. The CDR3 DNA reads TGTGCCATCAGTGCACTAGCGGGGAGCCTCGACGAGCAGTACTTC.

The CDR3 spells CASSRMDRAVGYTF. CDR3 bases: TGTGCCAGCAGCCGTATGGACAGGGCTGTTGGCTACACCTTC. The chain links TRBV7-9 to TRBJ1-2; TRBD1 matches at 8 bases. After removal of 5 bases from V and 7 bases from J, the junction contained 9 bases not matched to a gene. The germline CDR1 and CDR2 sequences are SEHNR and FQNEAQ (reference sequence). The CDR3 spans 14 residues.

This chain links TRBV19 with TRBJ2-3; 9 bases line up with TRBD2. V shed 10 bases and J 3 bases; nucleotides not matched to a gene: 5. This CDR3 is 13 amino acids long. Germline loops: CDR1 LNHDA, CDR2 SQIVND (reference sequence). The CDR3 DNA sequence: TGTGCCACTGGGACTAGCTCGACAGATACGCAGTATTTT. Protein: CATGTSSTDTQYF. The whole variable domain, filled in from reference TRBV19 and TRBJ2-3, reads DGGITQSPKYLFRKEGQNVTLSCEQNLNHDAMYWYRQDPGQGLRLIYYSQIVNDFQKGDIAEGYSVSREKKESFPLTVTSAQKNPTAFYLCATGTSSTDTQYFGPGTRLTVL.

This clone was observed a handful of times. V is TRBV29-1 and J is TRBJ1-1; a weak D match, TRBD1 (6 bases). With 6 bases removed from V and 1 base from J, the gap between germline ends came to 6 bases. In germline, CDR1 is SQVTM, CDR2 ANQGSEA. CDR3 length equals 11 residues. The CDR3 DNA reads TGCAGCGTGGACAGGAACACTGAAGCTTTCTTT. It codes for CSVDRNTEAFF.

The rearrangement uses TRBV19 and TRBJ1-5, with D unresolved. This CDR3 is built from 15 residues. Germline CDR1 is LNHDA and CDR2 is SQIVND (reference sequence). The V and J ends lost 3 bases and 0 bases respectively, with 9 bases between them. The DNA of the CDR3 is TGTGCCAGTAGTATTGGCACGTATAGCAATCAGCCCCAGCATTTT. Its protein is CASSIGTYSNQPQHF.

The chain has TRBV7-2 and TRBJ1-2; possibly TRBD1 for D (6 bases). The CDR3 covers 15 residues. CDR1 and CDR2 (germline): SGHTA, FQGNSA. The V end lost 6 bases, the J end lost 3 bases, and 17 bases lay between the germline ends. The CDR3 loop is CASSTQTGPYYGYTF. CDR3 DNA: TGTGCCAGCAGTACCCAGACAGGTCCGTACTATGGCTACACCTTC.

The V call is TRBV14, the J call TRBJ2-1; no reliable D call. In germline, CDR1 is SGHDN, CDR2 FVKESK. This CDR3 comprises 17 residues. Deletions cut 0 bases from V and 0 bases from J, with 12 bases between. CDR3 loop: CASSQDIFYSSYNEQFF. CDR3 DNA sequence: TGTGCCAGCAGCCAAGATATTTTTTATTCCTCCTACAATGAGCAGTTCTTC. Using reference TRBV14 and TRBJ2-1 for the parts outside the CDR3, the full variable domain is EAGVTQFPSHSVIEKGQTVTLRCDPISGHDNLYWYRRVMGKEIKFLLHFVKESKQDESGMPNNRFLAERTGGTYSTLKVQPAELEDSGVYFCASSQDIFYSSYNEQFFGPGTRLTVL.

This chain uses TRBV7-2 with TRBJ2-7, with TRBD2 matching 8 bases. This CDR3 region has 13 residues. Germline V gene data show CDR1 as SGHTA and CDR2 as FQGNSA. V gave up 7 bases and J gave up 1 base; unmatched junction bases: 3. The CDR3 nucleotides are TGTGCCAGCAATAGCGGGGTATCCTACGAGCAGTACTTC. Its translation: CASNSGVSYEQYF.

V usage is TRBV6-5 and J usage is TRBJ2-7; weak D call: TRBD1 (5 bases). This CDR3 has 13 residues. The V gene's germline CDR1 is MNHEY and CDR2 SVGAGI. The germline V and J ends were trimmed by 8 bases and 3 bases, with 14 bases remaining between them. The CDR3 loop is CASGRQSLYEQYF. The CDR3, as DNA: TGTGCCAGCGGTAGACAGAGCCTCTACGAGCAGTACTTC.

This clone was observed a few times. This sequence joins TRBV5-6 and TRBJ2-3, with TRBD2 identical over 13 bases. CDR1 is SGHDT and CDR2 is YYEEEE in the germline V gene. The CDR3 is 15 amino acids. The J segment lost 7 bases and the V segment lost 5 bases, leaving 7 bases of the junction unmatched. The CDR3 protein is CASRGLAGVSNTQYF. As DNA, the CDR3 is TGTGCCAGCAGAGGACTAGCGGGAGTTTCGAATACGCAGTATTTT.

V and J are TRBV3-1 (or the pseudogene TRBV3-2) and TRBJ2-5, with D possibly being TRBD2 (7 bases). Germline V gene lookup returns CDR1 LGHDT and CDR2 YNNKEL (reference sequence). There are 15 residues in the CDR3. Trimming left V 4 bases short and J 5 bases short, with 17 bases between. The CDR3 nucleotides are TGTGCCAGCAGCCTACGAGGGGGGGCAGGGGAGACCCAGTACTTC. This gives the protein CASSLRGGAGETQYF.

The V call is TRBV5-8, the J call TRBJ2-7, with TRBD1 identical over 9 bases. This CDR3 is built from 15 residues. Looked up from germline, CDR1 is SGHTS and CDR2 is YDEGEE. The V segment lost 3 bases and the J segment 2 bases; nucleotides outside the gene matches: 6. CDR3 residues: CASSSQGTGTYEQYF. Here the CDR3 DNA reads TGTGCCAGCAGCTCCCAGGGGACAGGGACCTACGAGCAGTACTTC.

The CDR3: CSVGQGYGYTF. CDR3 bases: TGCAGCGTGGGACAGGGCTATGGCTACACCTTC. This chain uses TRBV29-1 with TRBJ1-2; 9 nucleotides agree with TRBD1. Germline V gene data show CDR1 as SQVTM and CDR2 as ANQGSEA. This CDR3 region has 11 residues. V gave up 6 bases and J gave up 4 bases; unmatched junction bases: 0.

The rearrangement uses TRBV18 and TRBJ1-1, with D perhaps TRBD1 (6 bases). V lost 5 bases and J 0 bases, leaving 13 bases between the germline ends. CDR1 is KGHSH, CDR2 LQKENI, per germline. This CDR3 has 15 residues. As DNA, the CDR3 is TGTGCCAGCTCAGGCGACAGGCGCATGAACACTGAAGCTTTCTTT. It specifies CASSGDRRMNTEAFF.

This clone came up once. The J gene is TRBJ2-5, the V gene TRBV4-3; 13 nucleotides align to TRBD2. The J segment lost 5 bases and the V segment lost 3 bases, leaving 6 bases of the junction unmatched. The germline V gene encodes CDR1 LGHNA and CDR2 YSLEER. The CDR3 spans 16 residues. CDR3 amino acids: CASSQEGTSGTETQYF. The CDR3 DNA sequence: TGCGCCAGCAGCCAGGAAGGGACTAGCGGGACGGAGACCCAGTACTTC.

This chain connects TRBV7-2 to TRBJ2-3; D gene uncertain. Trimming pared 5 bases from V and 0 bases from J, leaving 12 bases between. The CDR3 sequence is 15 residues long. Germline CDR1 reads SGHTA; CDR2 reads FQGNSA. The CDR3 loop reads CASSLVRTSTDTQYF. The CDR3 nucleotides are TGTGCCAGCAGCCTAGTTCGTACTAGCACAGATACGCAGTATTTT.

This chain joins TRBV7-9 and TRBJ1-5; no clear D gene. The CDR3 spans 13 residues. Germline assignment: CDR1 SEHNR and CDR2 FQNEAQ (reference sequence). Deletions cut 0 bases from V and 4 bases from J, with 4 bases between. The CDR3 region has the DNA TGTGCCAGCAGCTTAGCGTCGAATCAGCCCCAGCATTTT. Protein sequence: CASSLASNQPQHF.

In DNA, the CDR3 is TGCGCCAGCAGCCCCCCCGGACTAGCGGTCACCGGGGAGCTGTTTTTT. It codes for CASSPPGLAVTGELFF. The chain has TRBV5-1 and TRBJ2-2; 10 positions match TRBD2. The CDR3 is 16 residues long. Germline values: CDR1 SGHRS, CDR2 YFSETQ. V lost 4 bases and J lost 4; bases outside the gene matches: 7. Full variable domain (missing parts from reference TRBV5-1 and TRBJ2-2): KAGVTQTPRYLIKTRGQQVTLSCSPISGHRSVSWYQQTPGQGLQFLFEYFSETQRNKGNFPGRFSGRQFSNSRSEMNVSTLELGDSALYLCASSPPGLAVTGELFFGEGSRLTVL.

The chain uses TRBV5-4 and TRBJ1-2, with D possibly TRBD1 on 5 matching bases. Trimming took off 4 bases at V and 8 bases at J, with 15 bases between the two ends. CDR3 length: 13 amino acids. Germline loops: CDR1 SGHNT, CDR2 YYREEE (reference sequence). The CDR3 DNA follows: TGTGCCAGCAGCCTGAAGGGGAACGAGGGCTACACCTTC. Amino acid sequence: CASSLKGNEGYTF.

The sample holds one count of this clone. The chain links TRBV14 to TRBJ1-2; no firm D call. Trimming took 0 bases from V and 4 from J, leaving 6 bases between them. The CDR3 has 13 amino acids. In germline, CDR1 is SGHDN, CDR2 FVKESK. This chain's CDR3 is CASSQEFRYGYTF. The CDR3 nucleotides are TGTGCCAGCAGCCAAGAGTTCCGCTATGGCTACACCTTC.

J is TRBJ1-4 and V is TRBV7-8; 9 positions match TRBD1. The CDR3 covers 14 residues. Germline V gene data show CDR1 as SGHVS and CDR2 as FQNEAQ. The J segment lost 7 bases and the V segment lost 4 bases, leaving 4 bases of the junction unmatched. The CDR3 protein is CASSSGQGVEKLFF. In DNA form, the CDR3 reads TGTGCCAGCAGCTCGGGACAGGGTGTTGAAAAACTGTTTTTT.

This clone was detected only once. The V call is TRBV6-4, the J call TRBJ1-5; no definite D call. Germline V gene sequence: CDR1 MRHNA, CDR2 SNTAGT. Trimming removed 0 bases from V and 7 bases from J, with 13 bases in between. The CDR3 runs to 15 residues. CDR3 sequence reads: CASSDSLPLPQPQHF. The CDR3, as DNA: TGTGCCAGCAGTGACTCTCTACCCCTACCCCAGCCCCAGCATTTT.